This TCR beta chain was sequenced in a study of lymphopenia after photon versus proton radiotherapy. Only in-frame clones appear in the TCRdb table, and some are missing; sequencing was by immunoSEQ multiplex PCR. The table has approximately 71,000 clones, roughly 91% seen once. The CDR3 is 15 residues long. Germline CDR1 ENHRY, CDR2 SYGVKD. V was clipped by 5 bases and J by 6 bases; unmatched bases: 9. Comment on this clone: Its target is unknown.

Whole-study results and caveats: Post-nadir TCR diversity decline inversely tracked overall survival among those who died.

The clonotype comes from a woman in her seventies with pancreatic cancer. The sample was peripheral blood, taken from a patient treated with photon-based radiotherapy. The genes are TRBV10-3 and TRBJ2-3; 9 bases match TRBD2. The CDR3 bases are TGTGCCATCAGTAAACCGGGACTAGCCTTTGATACGCAGTATTTT. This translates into CAISKPGLAFDTQYF.